This is a list of T cell receptor beta chains from one sample in a study of T cell responses to AZD1222 COVID-19 vaccine. The assay was immunoSEQ multiplex PCR, and TCRdb's table has in-frame clones only and misses some. The data contain 140,000 to 150,000 clones, 90% to 95% of them singletons. This material consisted of peripheral blood, taken on day 0 of AZD1222 vaccination. The receptors come from an adult in good health. CDR3s include the opening cysteine and the closing phenylalanine or tryptophan. The D gene is left open where the match is weak. Clone size, where shown, is once, few, many, or a class for clones that have expanded.

size: NA; length: 16; V: TRBV27; D: NA; J: TRBJ2-1; DNA: TGTGCCAGCAGTCCCGATTGGGGGGCCATCTACAATGAGCAGTTCTTC; CDR3: CASSPDWGAIYNEQFF
size: NA; length: 13; V: TRBV4-2; D: NA; J: TRBJ1-1; DNA: TGTGCCAGCAGCCAAGATCGCGACACTGAAGCTTTCTTT; CDR3: CASSQDRDTEAFF
size: NA; length: 15; V: TRBV28; D: NA; J: TRBJ1-1; DNA: TGTGCCAGCAGTCCAGCCGAAAGGGGTTTGACTGAAGCTTTCTTT; CDR3: CASSPAERGLTEAFF
size: NA; length: 11; V: TRBV28; D: NA; J: TRBJ1-3; DNA: TGTGCCGTTCCCGGAGGAAACACCATATATTTT; CDR3: CAVPGGNTIYF
size: NA; length: 15; V: TRBV4-1; D: NA; J: TRBJ2-1; DNA: TGCGCCAGCAGCCAATCCCCGGACGGCTACAATGAGCAGTTCTTC; CDR3: CASSQSPDGYNEQFF
size: NA; length: 15; V: TRBV5-1; D: NA; J: TRBJ1-1; DNA: TGCGCCAGCAGCTTGGTTTTAGGGTCGGGAACTGAAGCTTTCTTT; CDR3: CASSLVLGSGTEAFF
size: NA; length: 17; V: TRBV12-5; D: TRBD1; J: TRBJ2-5; DNA: TGTGCTAGTGACTGTCTTAAGGGACAGCGAAAGGGAAAGACCCAGTACTTC; CDR3: CASDCLKGQRKGKTQYF
size: NA; length: 13; V: TRBV29-1; D: TRBD2; J: TRBJ2-3; DNA: TGCAGCGCGACTAGCGGGGCGACAGATACGCAGTATTTT; CDR3: CSATSGATDTQYF
size: once; length: 14; V: TRBV6-5; D: NA; J: TRBJ1-6; DNA: TGTGCCAGCAGGGGCAGCTCCTATAATTCACCCCTCCACTTT; CDR3: CASRGSSYNSPLHF
size: NA; length: 14; V: TRBV7-8; D: NA; J: TRBJ2-1; DNA: TGTGCCAGCAGGGGGCCGGCACGTCCCAATGAGCAGTTCTTC; CDR3: CASRGPARPNEQFF
size: NA; length: 15; V: TRBV2; D: TRBD1; J: TRBJ1-5; DNA: TGTGCCAGTAACCCGGGACAGGGGAGCAATCAGCCCCAGCATTTT; CDR3: CASNPGQGSNQPQHF
size: NA; length: 15; V: TRBV28; D: NA; J: TRBJ2-5; DNA: TGTGCCAGCAGTTTAAGAAGCATGGGGCAAGAGACCCAGTACTTC; CDR3: CASSLRSMGQETQYF
size: NA; length: 12; V: TRBV7-8; D: NA; J: TRBJ1-1; DNA: TGTGCCAGCAGCCCCATGGGGACTGGAGCTTTCTTT; CDR3: CASSPMGTGAFF
size: NA; length: 19; V: TRBV4-2; D: TRBD1; J: TRBJ1-1; DNA: TGTGCCAGCAGCCAAGATCGCGGACAGGGCAGAGGATCGAACACTGAAGCTTTCTTT; CDR3: CASSQDRGQGRGSNTEAFF
size: NA; length: 15; V: TRBV27; D: TRBD1; J: TRBJ1-1; DNA: TGTGCCAGCAGTTTTTTGACAGGGTCGAACACTGAAGCTTTCTTT; CDR3: CASSFLTGSNTEAFF
size: NA; length: 14; V: TRBV27; D: NA; J: TRBJ1-1; DNA: TGTGCCAGTGCCCAATTCGGAGGAGACACTGAAGCTTTCTTT; CDR3: CASAQFGGDTEAFF
size: NA; length: 14; V: TRBV3-1/TRBV3-2; D: NA; J: TRBJ1-2; DNA: TGTGCCAGCAGCCAAAGATTAGTCGGCTATGGCTACACCTTC; CDR3: CASSQRLVGYGYTF
size: NA; length: 14; V: TRBV3-1/TRBV3-2; D: TRBD1; J: TRBJ2-7; DNA: TGTGCCAGCAGCCGACAGGGTGTATCGTACGAGCAGTACTTC; CDR3: CASSRQGVSYEQYF
size: NA; length: 16; V: TRBV6-1; D: NA; J: TRBJ2-1; DNA: TGTGCCAGCAGTGAAGCGCTACAGACTCCCTACAATGAGCAGTTCTTC; CDR3: CASSEALQTPYNEQFF
size: once; length: 15; V: TRBV7-9; D: NA; J: TRBJ2-3; DNA: TGTGCCAGCAGCTTAGTGAGGGTTTCAGCAGATACGCAGTATTTT; CDR3: CASSLVRVSADTQYF
size: NA; length: 13; V: TRBV4-1; D: NA; J: TRBJ2-2; DNA: TGCGCCAGCAGCCAAGTTGGCACCGGGGAGCTGTTTTTT; CDR3: CASSQVGTGELFF
size: NA; length: 14; V: TRBV27; D: NA; J: TRBJ1-5; DNA: TGTGCCAGCAGTTTATCCGGTTTCAATCAGCCCCAGCATTTT; CDR3: CASSLSGFNQPQHF
size: NA; length: 15; V: TRBV6-5; D: TRBD1; J: TRBJ2-7; DNA: TGTGCCAGCACCCCGTCGGGGACAGGGGCCTACGAGCAGTACTTC; CDR3: CASTPSGTGAYEQYF
size: few; length: 13; V: TRBV27; D: NA; J: TRBJ2-2; DNA: TGTGCCAGCAGGGTCGGGGGGCCCGGGGAGCTGTTTTTT; CDR3: CASRVGGPGELFF
size: NA; length: 15; V: TRBV4-3; D: NA; J: TRBJ1-1; DNA: TGCGCCAGCAGCCAAGCTCAGGGCGCCGCATGGGAAGCTTTCTTT; CDR3: CASSQAQGAAWEAFF
size: NA; length: 13; V: TRBV6-5; D: NA; J: TRBJ1-1; DNA: TGTGCCAGCCGGGGCGGGTTGAACACTGAAGCTTTCTTT; CDR3: CASRGGLNTEAFF
size: NA; length: 16; V: TRBV10-3; D: TRBD1; J: TRBJ2-7; DNA: TGTGCCATCAGTGAGTCTACCGGGACAGGGCGGAACGAGCAGTACTTC; CDR3: CAISESTGTGRNEQYF
size: NA; length: 12; V: TRBV2; D: TRBD1; J: TRBJ2-3; DNA: TGTGTCGGGACAGGGTACACAGATACGCAGTATTTT; CDR3: CVGTGYTDTQYF
size: once; length: 13; V: TRBV5-1; D: NA; J: TRBJ2-7; DNA: TGCGCCAGCAGCCCGGCTGGGTTCTACGAGCAGTACTTC; CDR3: CASSPAGFYEQYF
size: few; length: 12; V: TRBV21-1; D: NA; J: TRBJ1-2; DNA: TGTGCCAGCAGCAACCCTATCTATGGCTACACCTTC; CDR3: CASSNPIYGYTF
size: NA; length: 14; V: TRBV2; D: TRBD2; J: TRBJ2-1; DNA: TGTGCCAGCTCAACTAGCGGGGGGAACAATGAGCAGTTCTTC; CDR3: CASSTSGGNNEQFF
size: few; length: 14; V: TRBV7-9; D: NA; J: TRBJ1-1; DNA: TGTGCCAGCAGCCTCCGGGACGGCCTAGAGGAGGCTTTCTTT; CDR3: CASSLRDGLEEAFF
size: NA; length: 16; V: TRBV6-6; D: TRBD2; J: TRBJ2-4; DNA: TGTGCCAGCAGGGGAACTTTAGCGGGGGCTCGTTGGATTCAGTACTTC; CDR3: CASRGTLAGARWIQYF
size: NA; length: 12; V: TRBV6-5; D: NA; J: TRBJ1-4; DNA: TGTGCCAGCCCCGACGGGGGTGAAAAACTGTTTTTT; CDR3: CASPDGGEKLFF
size: once; length: 15; V: TRBV19; D: NA; J: TRBJ2-1; DNA: TGTGCCAGTAGTATGGGCGCGAGGTCCTACAATGAGCAGTTCTTC; CDR3: CASSMGARSYNEQFF
size: few; length: 13; V: TRBV12-3/TRBV12-4; D: TRBD1; J: TRBJ1-2; DNA: TGTGCCAGCAGGCGACAGGGGGTGGGTGGCTACACCTTC; CDR3: CASRRQGVGGYTF
size: NA; length: 14; V: TRBV5-8; D: NA; J: TRBJ2-5; DNA: TGTGCCAGCAGCTTTGGGACTCCCGGAGAGACCCAGTACTTC; CDR3: CASSFGTPGETQYF
size: NA; length: 13; V: TRBV19; D: NA; J: TRBJ2-1; DNA: TGTGCCAGTAGTATTGCAGTTTACAATGAGCAGTTCTTC; CDR3: CASSIAVYNEQFF
size: NA; length: 14; V: TRBV6-5; D: TRBD2; J: TRBJ2-5; DNA: TGTGCCAGCAATTCGGGGGGGAACTGGGAGACCCAGTACTTC; CDR3: CASNSGGNWETQYF
size: NA; length: 13; V: TRBV2; D: NA; J: TRBJ2-7; DNA: TGTGCCAGCAGTGACCGATTACTCTACGAGCAGTACTTC; CDR3: CASSDRLLYEQYF
size: NA; length: 18; V: TRBV12-5; D: TRBD1; J: TRBJ1-3; DNA: TGTGCTAGTGGTTTGGTACTGGGGACAGGGTTCTCTGGAAACACCATATATTTT; CDR3: CASGLVLGTGFSGNTIYF
size: few; length: 11; V: TRBV5-4; D: NA; J: TRBJ2-7; DNA: TGTGCCAGCAACCAGGGCCACGAGCAGTACTTC; CDR3: CASNQGHEQYF
size: NA; length: 15; V: TRBV4-3; D: TRBD1; J: TRBJ2-2; DNA: TGCGCCAGCAGCCAAGTTGGGCAGGGGGCCGGGGAGCTGTTTTTT; CDR3: CASSQVGQGAGELFF
size: NA; length: 13; V: TRBV18; D: NA; J: TRBJ2-1; DNA: TGTGCCAGCTCATACGGGGGAAACAATGAGCAGTTCTTC; CDR3: CASSYGGNNEQFF
size: NA; length: 15; V: TRBV5-5; D: NA; J: TRBJ1-1; DNA: TGTGCCAGCCGAAGGGACGGTAGGACGAACACTGAAGCTTTCTTT; CDR3: CASRRDGRTNTEAFF
size: NA; length: 16; V: TRBV4-3; D: NA; J: TRBJ2-3; DNA: TGCGCCAGCAGCCAAGATCTACGCGGGCGGGGAGATACGCAGTATTTT; CDR3: CASSQDLRGRGDTQYF
size: NA; length: 13; V: TRBV3-1/TRBV3-2; D: NA; J: TRBJ1-1; DNA: TGTGCCAGCAGCCAAGAGGTGAACACTGAAGCTTTCTTT; CDR3: CASSQEVNTEAFF
size: NA; length: 15; V: TRBV30; D: TRBD1; J: TRBJ1-2; DNA: TGTGCCTGGAGTAGCTACAGGGGGCTTAACTATGGCTACACCTTC; CDR3: CAWSSYRGLNYGYTF
size: NA; length: 13; V: TRBV28; D: TRBD1; J: TRBJ2-7; DNA: TGTGCCATCGGACAGGGGGCATTCTACGAGCAGTACTTC; CDR3: CAIGQGAFYEQYF
size: NA; length: 16; V: TRBV4-2; D: NA; J: TRBJ2-3; DNA: TGTGCCAGCAGCCAATTTCTTCAGGGGTTGGCAGATACGCAGTATTTT; CDR3: CASSQFLQGLADTQYF
size: NA; length: 18; V: TRBV3-1/TRBV3-2; D: NA; J: TRBJ1-1; DNA: TGTGCCAGCAGCCAAGGACAGAGAAGGGGGGGGCAGAGCACTGAAGCTTTCTTT; CDR3: CASSQGQRRGGQSTEAFF
size: NA; length: 11; V: TRBV7-9; D: NA; J: TRBJ2-1; DNA: TGTGCCAGCAGGCTCGGTAATGAGCAGTTCTTC; CDR3: CASRLGNEQFF
size: NA; length: 16; V: TRBV27; D: NA; J: TRBJ1-5; DNA: TGTGCCAGCAGTTTATCTGCCGGGTCCCCTGTCCAGCCCCAGCATTTT; CDR3: CASSLSAGSPVQPQHF
size: NA; length: 11; V: TRBV20-1; D: TRBD1; J: TRBJ1-6; DNA: TGCAGTGCCTCCAGACAGGGACCCCTCCACTTT; CDR3: CSASRQGPLHF